Shown below are 32 T cell receptor beta chains from a single sample sequenced in a study of blood T cell repertoires in COVID-19. Clones were sequenced by immunoSEQ multiplex PCR, and TCRdb holds only the in-frame ones, with some missing. This table holds roughly 160,000 clones, more than 70% found once. Specimen: peripheral blood. The receptors shown here come from an older woman who had recovered from COVID-19.

V and J are TRBV5-1 and TRBJ2-6; possible D gene TRBD2, 6 bases. The V gene lost 4 bases and the J gene lost 8 bases, with 19 bases spanning the gap. The CDR3 is 16 residues long. Germline V CDR1 and CDR2: SGHRS, YFSETQ. CDR3 residues: CASSREAGRGTNVLTF. The CDR3 DNA reads as TGCGCCAGCAGCCGAGAAGCGGGCCGAGGGACCAACGTCCTGACTTTC.

This clone has just a few counts. The chain combines TRBV4-2 with TRBJ2-2; 8 bases are shared with TRBD2. CDR3 length equals 16 residues. Unmatched junction bases numbered 5, after V lost 1 base and J lost 4 bases. CDR1 and CDR2 from the germline V gene are LGHNA and YNFKEQ. CDR3 nucleotide sequence: TGTGCCAGCAGCCAAGGGGGCCTAGCGGGCACCGGGGAGCTGTTTTTT. Encoded protein: CASSQGGLAGTGELFF.

The chain joins TRBV27 to TRBJ1-6; 7 nucleotides align to TRBD1. The CDR3 extends over 13 amino acids. Germline-derived CDR1 and CDR2 are MNHEY and SMNVEV (reference sequence). J was trimmed by 11 bases and V by 3 bases; bases with no gene match: 4. This CDR3 reads CASSFGTDAPLHF. The CDR3 coding sequence is TGTGCCAGCAGTTTTGGGACAGACGCACCCCTCCACTTT.

The table lists this clone with a few counts. The chain carries TRBV6-1 and TRBJ2-3; TRBD1 might be the D (6 bases). This CDR3 has 16 residues. In germline, CDR1 is MNHNS, CDR2 SASEGT. Trimming cost V 2 bases and J 5 bases, with 17 bases left between them. The CDR3 sequence is CASSEQGSPPQDTQYF. The CDR3 coding sequence is TGTGCCAGCAGTGAACAGGGGTCCCCACCGCAAGATACGCAGTATTTT.

The J gene is TRBJ1-2, the V gene TRBV18, with 7 positions matching TRBD1. Germline assignment: CDR1 KGHSH and CDR2 LQKENI. The CDR3 spans 14 residues. Unmatched junction bases numbered 11, after V lost 6 bases and J lost 7 bases. As DNA, the CDR3 is TGTGCCAGCTCTCGTCAGGGGGTCGAGTCTGGCTACACCTTC. It yields the protein CASSRQGVESGYTF.

CDR3 residues: CASSLETGGGSTDTQYF. CDR3 nucleotides: TGTGCCAGCAGCTTAGAGACTGGCGGGGGTAGCACAGATACGCAGTATTTT. The chain carries TRBV11-2 and TRBJ2-3, with TRBD2 matching 7 bases. The J segment lost 0 bases and the V segment lost 0 bases, leaving 6 bases of the junction unmatched. The CDR3 runs 17 residues. From germline, CDR1 is SGHAT and CDR2 FQNNGV.

This rearrangement joins TRBV19 to TRBJ2-2; 8 nucleotides align to TRBD1. This CDR3 has 20 amino acids. J was trimmed by 3 bases and V by 7 bases; bases with no gene match: 22. From germline, CDR1 is LNHDA and CDR2 SQIVND (reference sequence). Here the CDR3 reads CASNPPPGRGRVADTGELFF. The CDR3 DNA sequence: TGTGCCAGTAACCCTCCCCCGGGCAGGGGGCGGGTGGCCGACACCGGGGAGCTGTTTTTT.

The chain uses TRBV27 and TRBJ2-1; TRBD2 might be the D (5 bases). CDR3 length: 14 amino acids. The V end lost 8 bases, the J end lost 5 bases, and 16 bases lay between the germline ends. Germline V lookup: CDR1 MNHEY, CDR2 SMNVEV (reference sequence). CDR3 residues: CASSFDPGNNEQFF. CDR3 sequence (DNA): TGTGCCAGCTCCTTTGACCCGGGGAACAATGAGCAGTTCTTC.

The genes are TRBV12-3 or TRBV12-4 and TRBJ2-5; 7 bases align to TRBD1. Losses at the gene ends were 6 bases for V and 5 bases for J; bases not matched to a gene: 3. This CDR3 spans 12 amino acids. As DNA, the CDR3 is TGTGCCAGCAGCAGGGGGAAGGAGACCCAGTACTTC. Its protein is CASSRGKETQYF.

V usage is TRBV4-1 and J usage is TRBJ2-3; the D gene is possibly TRBD1 (6 bases). In germline, CDR1 is MGHRA, CDR2 YSYEKL. CDR3 length: 15 residues. V was clipped by 1 base and J by 2 bases, with 10 bases between them. The CDR3 DNA follows: TGCGCCAGCAGCCAAGTGGGACACCCCACAGATACGCAGTATTTT. Translated, it gives CASSQVGHPTDTQYF.

V is TRBV7-3 and J is TRBJ2-1; unclear D gene. With 1 base removed from V and 3 bases from J, the gap between germline ends came to 7 bases. CDR1 and CDR2 (germline): SGHTA, FQGTGA. CDR3 size: 14 residues. CDR3 DNA: TGTGCCAGCAGCTTAAGCGGAGACTACAATGAGCAGTTCTTC. This gives the protein CASSLSGDYNEQFF.

This chain links TRBV6-5 with TRBJ1-2; D might be TRBD1 (5 bases). The germline V gene encodes CDR1 MNHEY and CDR2 SVGAGI. V was pared by 6 bases and J by 0 bases, with 8 bases between. The CDR3 is 13 residues long. The CDR3: CASSHRTNYGYTF. The CDR3 bases are TGTGCCAGCAGCCACAGGACTAACTATGGCTACACCTTC.

This clone was observed a few times. The CDR3 DNA is TGTGCCAGCTCGGAGGACCCTAACTATGGCTACACCTTC. As protein: CASSEDPNYGYTF. The V call is TRBV18, the J call TRBJ1-2; D is ambiguous. From germline, CDR1 is KGHSH and CDR2 LQKENI. V lost 6 bases and J lost 0, with 8 bases in between. The CDR3 is 13 amino acids. The variable domain in full, with the rest retrieved from reference TRBV18 and TRBJ1-2, is NAGVMQNPRHLVRRRGQEARLRCSPMKGHSHVYWYRQLPEEGLKFMVYLQKENIIDESGMPKERFSAEFPKEGPSILRIQQVVRGDSAAYFCASSEDPNYGYTFGSGTRLTVV.

This chain uses TRBV7-3 with TRBJ2-3, with 11 bases identical to TRBD2. CDR3 length: 20 residues. Unmatched junction bases numbered 16, after V lost 5 bases and J lost 0 bases. In germline, CDR1 is SGHTA, CDR2 FQGTGA. CDR3: CASSRPGASGRLTSTDTQYF. CDR3 bases: TGTGCCAGCAGCCGCCCGGGGGCTAGCGGGAGGCTGACTAGCACAGATACGCAGTATTTT.

This clone was seen just once. V is TRBV5-4 and J is TRBJ1-1; D is unresolved. CDR1 and CDR2 from the germline V gene are SGHNT and YYREEE (reference sequence). CDR3 length: 15 residues. V shed 5 bases and J shed 5 bases, with 19 bases lying between them. In DNA, the CDR3 is TGTGCCAGCAGTCGTCCCCGTGCGGAGATGACTGAAGCTTTCTTT. It codes for CASSRPRAEMTEAFF. Full variable domain (rest looked up from reference TRBV5-4 and TRBJ1-1): ETGVTQSPTHLIKTRGQQVTLRCSSQSGHNTVSWYQQALGQGPQFIFQYYREEENGRGNFPPRFSGLQFPNYSSELNVNALELDDSALYLCASSRPRAEMTEAFFGQGTRLTVV.

This chain uses TRBV18 with TRBJ2-3; 12 nucleotides agree with TRBD2. This CDR3 has 16 amino acids. After removal of 6 bases from V and 2 bases from J, the junction contained 6 bases not matched to a gene. CDR1 and CDR2 (germline): KGHSH, LQKENI. CDR3 in DNA: TGTGCCAGCTCCGCGACTAGCGGGGGATCCACAGATACGCAGTATTTT. It encodes CASSATSGGSTDTQYF.

Worth noting for this clone: This sequence may be a read error, since a much larger clone differs from it by one base. The same CDR3 can be traced to other DNA sequences in this sample. The chain recombines TRBV7-2 with TRBJ1-1; 7 nucleotides align to TRBD1. Trimming cost V 5 bases and J 5 bases; bases outside gene matches: 5. The CDR3 length is 13 residues. Germline V gene data show CDR1 as SGHTA and CDR2 as FQGNSA. Here the CDR3 DNA reads TGTGCCAGCAGCCCAGGGGGGTGGACTGAAGCTTTCTTT. This gives the protein CASSPGGWTEAFF.

The table lists this clone with a count of one. V is TRBV5-1 and J is TRBJ1-2, with D possibly being TRBD1 (5 bases). With 3 bases removed from V and 8 bases from J, the gap between germline ends came to 14 bases. This CDR3 is 13 amino acids long. Germline V gene sequence: CDR1 SGHRS, CDR2 YFSETQ. The CDR3 region has the DNA TGCGCCAGCAGCTCGCGGGACGCGCGAGGCTACACCTTC. This translates into CASSSRDARGYTF.

V usage is TRBV24-1 and J usage is TRBJ1-2; 11 bases fit TRBD1. Germline V gene lookup returns CDR1 KGHDR and CDR2 SFDVKD. V shed 3 bases, J shed 4 bases, and the junction held 6 bases outside the gene matches. The CDR3 covers 16 residues. The CDR3 nucleotides are TGTGCCACCAGTGATGCACCGGGACAGGGGGTCTATGGCTACACCTTC. It encodes CATSDAPGQGVYGYTF.

V usage is TRBV9 and J usage is TRBJ2-5, with D possibly TRBD1 on 5 matching bases. The V end was cut by 3 bases, the J end by 0 bases, with 9 bases between. The CDR3 runs to 14 residues. Germline V gene sequence: CDR1 SGDLS, CDR2 YYNGEE. The CDR3 DNA is TGTGCCAGCAGCGAGGGGTGGTACCAAGAGACCCAGTACTTC. Amino acids: CASSEGWYQETQYF.

The chain has TRBV6-5 and TRBJ2-7, with D maybe TRBD1 (5 bases). Germline V CDR1 and CDR2: MNHEY, SVGAGI. CDR3 length: 15 residues. The V and J ends lost 2 bases and 0 bases respectively, with 11 bases between them. The chain's CDR3 is CASSYGAISSYEQYF. The CDR3 bases are TGTGCCAGCAGTTACGGGGCGATAAGCTCCTACGAGCAGTACTTC.

The chain couples TRBV5-1 to TRBJ2-3; D possibly corresponds to TRBD2 (6 bases). V was cut by 4 bases and J by 6 bases, with 9 bases left in between. This CDR3 region has 12 residues. Germline V lookup: CDR1 SGHRS, CDR2 YFSETQ. The CDR3 bases are TGCGCCAGCAGCGGAAGCGGGGATACGCAGTATTTT. Translated, it gives CASSGSGDTQYF.

The chain recombines TRBV28 with TRBJ2-1, with TRBD2 identical over 8 bases. Germline V CDR1 and CDR2: MDHEN, SYDVKM. V was pared by 4 bases and J by 6 bases, with 2 bases of the junction left unmatched. The CDR3 totals 13 residues. The CDR3 loop reads CASSSGTSNEQFF. In DNA, the CDR3 is TGTGCCAGCAGTTCCGGGACTAGCAATGAGCAGTTCTTC.

The chain uses TRBV10-3 and TRBJ1-4; 7 nucleotides align to TRBD1. Looked up from germline, CDR1 is ENHRY and CDR2 is SYGVKD. V dropped 4 bases and J dropped 8; count of bases not matched to a gene: 13. This CDR3 contains 16 residues. CDR3 amino acids: CAISGTGAPTPEKLFF. In DNA, the CDR3 is TGTGCCATCAGTGGAACAGGGGCCCCAACCCCAGAAAAACTGTTTTTT.

The V and J genes are TRBV27 and TRBJ1-1; D ambiguous. V was shortened by 2 bases and J by 2 bases, with 21 bases between the two germline ends. The CDR3 extends over 18 amino acids. Germline values: CDR1 MNHEY, CDR2 SMNVEV (reference sequence). The CDR3 spells CASSLESFAGAANTEAFF. CDR3 DNA sequence: TGTGCCAGCAGTTTAGAGTCATTTGCGGGAGCCGCCAACACTGAAGCTTTCTTT.

This chain joins TRBV3-1 (or the pseudogene TRBV3-2) and TRBJ1-2; the D is unclear. The length of the CDR3 is 16 residues. The germline V gene encodes CDR1 LGHDT and CDR2 YNNKEL (reference sequence). The V and J ends lost 0 bases and 2 bases respectively, with 13 bases between them. The CDR3 region is CASSQEFPAGNYGYTF. The DNA for the CDR3 is TGTGCCAGCAGCCAAGAATTCCCTGCAGGAAACTATGGCTACACCTTC.

This chain connects TRBV28 to TRBJ2-5, with 12 bases that match TRBD2. J lost 1 base, V lost 6 bases, and 3 bases had no gene match. Per germline, CDR1 MDHEN and CDR2 SYDVKM. This CDR3 has 15 amino acids. The CDR3, as DNA: TGTGCCAGCAGCCGACTAGCGGGAGTCCAAGAGACCCAGTACTTC. The encoded protein is CASSRLAGVQETQYF.

DNA of the CDR3: TGTGCCAGCAGCCCCCCCGGAGGGGAGCAGTTCTTC. It codes for CASSPPGGEQFF. The V and J genes are TRBV7-3 and TRBJ2-1; tentative D call: TRBD2 (6 bases). This CDR3 comprises 12 residues. With 5 bases removed from V and 10 bases from J, the gap between germline ends came to 12 bases. The germline CDR1 and CDR2 sequences are SGHTA and FQGTGA.

The chain uses TRBV15 and TRBJ1-2; D might be TRBD1 (5 bases). CDR3 length: 13 residues. The germline CDR1 and CDR2 sequences are LNHNV and YYDKDF (reference sequence). The ends were cut back, 1 base at V and 8 bases at J, with 11 bases in the middle. The CDR3 loop reads CATSRVRGEGYTF. CDR3 bases: TGTGCCACCAGCAGAGTGCGGGGGGAAGGCTACACCTTC.

V and J are TRBV3-1 (or the pseudogene TRBV3-2) and TRBJ2-3; D gene uncertain. CDR1 and CDR2 (germline): LGHDT, YNNKEL (reference sequence). V lost 1 base, J lost 4 bases, and 12 bases lay in between. There are 15 residues in the CDR3. The CDR3 DNA sequence: TGTGCCAGCAGCCAAGGTCTTCCCGGTTCAGATACGCAGTATTTT. Its translation: CASSQGLPGSDTQYF.

This rearrangement joins TRBV5-1 to TRBJ2-2; D is uncertain. The CDR3 covers 14 residues. Germline V gene data show CDR1 as SGHRS and CDR2 as YFSETQ. The ends were cut back, 4 bases at V and 7 bases at J, with 14 bases in the middle. In nucleotides, the CDR3 is TGCGCCAGCAGCCCACCTTGGGCCGACGGGGAGCTGTTTTTT. As protein: CASSPPWADGELFF.

V is TRBV12-3 or TRBV12-4 and J is TRBJ1-2, with D unresolved. The CDR3 is made up of 13 amino acids. V was shortened by 3 bases and J by 8 bases, with 13 bases between the two germline ends. The CDR3 DNA reads TGTGCCAGCAGTTTCTCGGGTCGAGAGGGCTACACCTTC. It yields the protein CASSFSGREGYTF.